This T cell receptor beta chain was identified in a study of response to subunit inactivated influenza vaccine. Study conclusions and caveats: Authors suggested seasonal influenza vaccinations each recruit few new T cells.

TCRdb independently ran MiXCR on the RT-PCR reads; one entry per CDR3 protein. This sample carries more than 250,000 distinct CDR3 sequences, 20% to 25% of them seen once, and the ten largest clones take around 9.6%. This clonotype was found many times. Its antigen is unidentified. The sequence was collected from a man between 50 and 75 years old who received an inactivated influenza vaccine. The source material was PBMCs from blood, sampled approximately 20 months after vaccination.

DNA of the CDR3: TGTGCCAGCAGCCAAGATGGGACAGGGGGAAACACCATATATTTT. Protein product: CASSQDGTGGNTIYF. The rearrangement uses TRBV4-2 and TRBJ1-3, with 9 bases identical to TRBD1. Unmatched junction bases numbered 1, after V lost 0 bases and J lost 4 bases. The germline CDR1 and CDR2 sequences are LGHNA and YNFKEQ. The CDR3 is 15 amino acids.